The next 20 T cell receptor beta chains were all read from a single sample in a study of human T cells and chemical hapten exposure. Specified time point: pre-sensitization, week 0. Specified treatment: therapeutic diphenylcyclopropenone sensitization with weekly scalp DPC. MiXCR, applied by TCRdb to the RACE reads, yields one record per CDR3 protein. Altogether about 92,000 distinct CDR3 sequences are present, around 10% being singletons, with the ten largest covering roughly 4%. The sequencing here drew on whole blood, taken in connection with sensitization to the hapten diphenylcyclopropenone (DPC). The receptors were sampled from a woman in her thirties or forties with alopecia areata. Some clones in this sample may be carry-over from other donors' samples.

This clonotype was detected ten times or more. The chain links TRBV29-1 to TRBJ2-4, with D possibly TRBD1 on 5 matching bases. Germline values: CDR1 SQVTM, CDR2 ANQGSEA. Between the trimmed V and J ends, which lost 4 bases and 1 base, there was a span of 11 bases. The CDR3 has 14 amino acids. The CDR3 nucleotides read TGCAGCGTTGGCTTTGGGGCCGCCAAAAACATTCAGTACTTC. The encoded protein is CSVGFGAAKNIQYF.

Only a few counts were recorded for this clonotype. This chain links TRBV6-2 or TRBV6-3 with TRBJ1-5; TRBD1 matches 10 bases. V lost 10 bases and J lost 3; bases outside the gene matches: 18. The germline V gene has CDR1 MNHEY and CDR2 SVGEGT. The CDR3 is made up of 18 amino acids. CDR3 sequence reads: CATNYDGGQGLLNQPQHF. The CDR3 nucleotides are TGTGCCACCAACTACGATGGGGGACAGGGGCTACTCAATCAGCCCCAGCATTTT.

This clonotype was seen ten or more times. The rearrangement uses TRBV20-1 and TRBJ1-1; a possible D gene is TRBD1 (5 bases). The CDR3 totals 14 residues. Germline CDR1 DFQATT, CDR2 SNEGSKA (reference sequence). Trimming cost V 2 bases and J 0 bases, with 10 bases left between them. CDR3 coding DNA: TGCAGTGCTAGAAGGGGCACCGTGAACACTGAAGCTTTCTTT. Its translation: CSARRGTVNTEAFF.

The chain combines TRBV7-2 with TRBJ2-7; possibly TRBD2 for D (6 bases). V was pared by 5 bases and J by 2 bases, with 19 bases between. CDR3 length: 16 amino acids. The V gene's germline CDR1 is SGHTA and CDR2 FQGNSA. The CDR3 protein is CASSSPPGLPTYEQYF. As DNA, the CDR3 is TGTGCCAGCAGCAGTCCTCCGGGACTCCCGACCTACGAGCAGTACTTC.

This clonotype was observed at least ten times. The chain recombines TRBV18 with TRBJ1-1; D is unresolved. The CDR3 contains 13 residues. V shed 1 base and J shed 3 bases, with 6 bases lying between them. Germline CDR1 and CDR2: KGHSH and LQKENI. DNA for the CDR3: TGTGCCAGCTCACCACAGTACGACACTGAAGCTTTCTTT. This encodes CASSPQYDTEAFF.

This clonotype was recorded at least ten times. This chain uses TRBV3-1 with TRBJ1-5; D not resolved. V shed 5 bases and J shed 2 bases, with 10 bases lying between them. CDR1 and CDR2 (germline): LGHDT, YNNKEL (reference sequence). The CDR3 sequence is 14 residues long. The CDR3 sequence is CASSFDPGNQPQHF. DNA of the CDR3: TGTGCCAGCAGCTTTGACCCCGGCAATCAGCCCCAGCATTTT.

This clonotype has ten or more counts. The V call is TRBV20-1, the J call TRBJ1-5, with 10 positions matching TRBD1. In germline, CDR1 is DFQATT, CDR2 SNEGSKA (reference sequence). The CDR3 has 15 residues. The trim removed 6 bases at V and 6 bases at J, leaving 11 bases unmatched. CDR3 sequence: CSATKGQGGGQPQHF. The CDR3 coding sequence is TGCAGTGCCACTAAAGGACAGGGGGGAGGTCAGCCCCAGCATTTT.

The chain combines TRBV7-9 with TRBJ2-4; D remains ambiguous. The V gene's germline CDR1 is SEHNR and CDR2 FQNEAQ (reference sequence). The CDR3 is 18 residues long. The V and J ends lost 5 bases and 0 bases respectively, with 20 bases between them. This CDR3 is CASSAGFIWEIAKNIQYF. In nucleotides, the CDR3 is TGTGCCAGCAGCGCAGGTTTTATATGGGAAATAGCCAAAAACATTCAGTACTTC.

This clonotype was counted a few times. CDR3 sequence: CASSATLLYGYTF. CDR3 coding DNA: TGTGCCAGCAGCGCGACCCTTCTCTATGGCTACACCTTC. V and J are TRBV12-3 or TRBV12-4 and TRBJ1-2; no definite D call. CDR3 length: 13 residues. Deletions cut 6 bases from V and 4 bases from J, with 12 bases between.

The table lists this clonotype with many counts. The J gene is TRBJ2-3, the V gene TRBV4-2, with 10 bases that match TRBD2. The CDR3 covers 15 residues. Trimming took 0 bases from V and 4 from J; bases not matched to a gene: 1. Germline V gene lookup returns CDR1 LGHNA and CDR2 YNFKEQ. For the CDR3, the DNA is TGTGCCAGCAGCCAAGAAGCGGGGGGGGCAGATACGCAGTATTTT. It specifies CASSQEAGGADTQYF.

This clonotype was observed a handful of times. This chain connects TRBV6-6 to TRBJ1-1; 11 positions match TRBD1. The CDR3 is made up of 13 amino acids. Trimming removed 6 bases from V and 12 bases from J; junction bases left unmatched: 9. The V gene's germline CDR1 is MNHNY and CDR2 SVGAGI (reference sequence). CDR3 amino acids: CASSLGGQGGTFF. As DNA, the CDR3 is TGTGCCAGCAGCCTGGGGGGACAGGGGGGAACTTTCTTT.

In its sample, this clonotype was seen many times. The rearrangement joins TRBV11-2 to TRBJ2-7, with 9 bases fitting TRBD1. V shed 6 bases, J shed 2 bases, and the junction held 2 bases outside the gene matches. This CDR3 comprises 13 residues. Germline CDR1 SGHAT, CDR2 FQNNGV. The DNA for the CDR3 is TGTGCCAGCAGGGGGGACAGGGCCTACGAGCAGTACTTC. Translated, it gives CASRGDRAYEQYF.

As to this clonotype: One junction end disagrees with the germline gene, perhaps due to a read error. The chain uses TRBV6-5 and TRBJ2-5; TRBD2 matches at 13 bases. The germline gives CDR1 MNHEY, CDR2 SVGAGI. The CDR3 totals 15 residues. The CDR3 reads CGSRTSGGLVETQYF. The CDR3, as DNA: TGTGGCAGCAGGACTAGCGGGGGATTAGTAGAGACCCAGTACTTC.

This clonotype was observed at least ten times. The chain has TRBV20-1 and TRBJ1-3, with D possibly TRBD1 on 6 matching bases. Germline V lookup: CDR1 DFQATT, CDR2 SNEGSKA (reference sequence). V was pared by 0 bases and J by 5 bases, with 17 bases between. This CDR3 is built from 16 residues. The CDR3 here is CSAREQGGMGRNTIYF. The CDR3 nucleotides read TGCAGTGCTAGAGAACAGGGAGGAATGGGTAGAAACACCATATATTTT.

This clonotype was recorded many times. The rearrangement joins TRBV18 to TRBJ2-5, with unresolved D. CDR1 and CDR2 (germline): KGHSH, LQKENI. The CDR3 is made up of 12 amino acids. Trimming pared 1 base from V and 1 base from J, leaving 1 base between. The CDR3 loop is CASSPLQETQYF. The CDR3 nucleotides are TGTGCCAGCTCACCACTCCAAGAGACCCAGTACTTC.

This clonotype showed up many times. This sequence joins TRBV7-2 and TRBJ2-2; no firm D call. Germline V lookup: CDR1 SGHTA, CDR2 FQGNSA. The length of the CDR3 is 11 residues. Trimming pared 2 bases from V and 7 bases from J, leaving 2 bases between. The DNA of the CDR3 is TGTGCCAGCAGCTTATTCGGGGAGCTGTTTTTT. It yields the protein CASSLFGELFF.

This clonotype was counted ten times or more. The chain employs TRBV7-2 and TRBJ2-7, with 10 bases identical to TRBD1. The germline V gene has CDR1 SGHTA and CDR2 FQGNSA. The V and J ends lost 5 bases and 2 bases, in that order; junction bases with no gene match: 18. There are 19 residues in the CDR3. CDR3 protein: CASSRSGTGVLAATYEQYF. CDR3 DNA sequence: TGTGCCAGCAGCCGATCCGGGACAGGGGTACTAGCGGCCACCTACGAGCAGTACTTC.

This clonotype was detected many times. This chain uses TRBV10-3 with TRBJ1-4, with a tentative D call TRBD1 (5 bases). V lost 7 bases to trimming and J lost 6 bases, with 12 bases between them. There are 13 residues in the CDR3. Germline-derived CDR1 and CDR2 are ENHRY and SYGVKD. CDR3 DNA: TGTGCCATCAATAGGGCCAGGGATGAAAAACTGTTTTTT. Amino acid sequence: CAINRARDEKLFF.

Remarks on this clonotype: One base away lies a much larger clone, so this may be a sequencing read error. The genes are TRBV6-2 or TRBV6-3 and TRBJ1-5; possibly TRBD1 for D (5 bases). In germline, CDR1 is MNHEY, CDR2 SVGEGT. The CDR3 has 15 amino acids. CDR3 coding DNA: TGTGCCAGCAGTTACGCGACAGTTAACAATCAGCCCCGGCATTTT. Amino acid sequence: CASSYATVNNQPRHF.

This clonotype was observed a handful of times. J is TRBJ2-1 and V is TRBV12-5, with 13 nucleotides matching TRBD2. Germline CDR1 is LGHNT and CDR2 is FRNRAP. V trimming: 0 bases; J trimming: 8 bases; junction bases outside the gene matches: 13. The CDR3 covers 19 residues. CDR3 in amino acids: CASGLVLAGGPRSLHEQFF. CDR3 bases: TGTGCTAGTGGTTTGGTACTAGCGGGGGGGCCAAGGAGCTTGCATGAGCAGTTCTTC. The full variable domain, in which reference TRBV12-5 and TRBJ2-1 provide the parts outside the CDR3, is DARVTQTPRHKVTEMGQEVTMRCQPILGHNTVFWYRQTMMQGLELLAYFRNRAPLDDSGMPKDRFSAEMPDATLATLKIQPSEPRDSAVYFCASGLVLAGGPRSLHEQFFGPGTRLTVL.